This TCR beta chain was recorded in a study of cytomegalovirus exposure and HLA in healthy donors. Study-wide results and caveats: Both high specificity and high sensitivity reportedly marked the classifier's diagnosis of cytomegalovirus status. Most TCR sequences were uncommon, yet certain public TCRs appeared in many donors. Per published accounts, TCR beta sequences correctly predicted the HLA-A and HLA-B alleles of most subjects. Most TCR beta V segments were productive about 90% or about 30% of the time in an earlier analysis.

The CDR3 totals 14 residues. The V end was cut by 2 bases, the J end by 5 bases, with 10 bases between. Germline values: CDR1 MDHEN, CDR2 SYDVKM. This clone was recorded a few times. Its specificity is not known. Other DNA sequences from this sample encode an identical CDR3 as well. 60 Vbeta and 13 Jbeta primers were used in PCR. The repertoire was sequenced with immunoSEQ multiplex PCR; TCRdb's copy has only in-frame clones and lacks some. The repertoire includes approximately 160,000 clones, about four fifths of them detected once, and about 4.9% sits in the top ten. Input material: PBMCs. The receptor comes from a man younger than 35 in good health and CMV-seronegative. The chain recombines TRBV28 with TRBJ1-5; D might be TRBD1 (6 bases). The CDR3 sequence: CASSLGGPYQPQHF. DNA for the CDR3: TGTGCCAGCAGTTTAGGGGGCCCCTATCAGCCCCAGCATTTT. Full variable domain (rest looked up from reference TRBV28 and TRBJ1-5): DVKVTQSSRYLVKRTGEKVFLECVQDMDHENMFWYRQDPGLGLRLIYFSYDVKMKEKGDIPEGYSVSREKKERFSLILESASTNQTSMYLCASSLGGPYQPQHFGDGTRLSIL.